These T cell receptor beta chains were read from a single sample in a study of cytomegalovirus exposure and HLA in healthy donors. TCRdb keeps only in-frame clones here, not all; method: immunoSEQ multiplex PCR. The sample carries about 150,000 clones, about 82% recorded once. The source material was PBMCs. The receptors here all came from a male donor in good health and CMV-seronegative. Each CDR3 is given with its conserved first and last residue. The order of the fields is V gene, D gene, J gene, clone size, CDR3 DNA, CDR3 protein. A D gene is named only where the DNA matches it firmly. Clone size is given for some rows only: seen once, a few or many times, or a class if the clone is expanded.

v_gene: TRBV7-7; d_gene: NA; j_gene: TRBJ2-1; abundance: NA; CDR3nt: TGTGCCAGCAGCTTAGCCTCGGGAGATATGGATGAGCAGTTCTTC; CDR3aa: CASSLASGDMDEQFF
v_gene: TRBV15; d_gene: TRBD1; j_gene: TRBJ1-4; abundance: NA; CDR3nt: TGTGCCACCGCAACAGGGGATAATGAAAAACTGTTTTTT; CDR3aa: CATATGDNEKLFF
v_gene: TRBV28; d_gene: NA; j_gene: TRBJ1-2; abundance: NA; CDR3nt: TGTGCCAGCAGATTCGGTTGGGGTAGCGGAGGCTATGGCTACACCTTC; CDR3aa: CASRFGWGSGGYGYTF
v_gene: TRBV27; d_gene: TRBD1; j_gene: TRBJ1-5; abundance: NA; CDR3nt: TGTGCCAGCAGCCCTACAGGGGCCAATCAGCCCCAGCATTTT; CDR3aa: CASSPTGANQPQHF
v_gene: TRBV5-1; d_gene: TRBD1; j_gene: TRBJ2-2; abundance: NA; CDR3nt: TGCGCCAGCAGCCCAGGACAGGGGACCGGGGAGCTGTTTTTT; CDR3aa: CASSPGQGTGELFF
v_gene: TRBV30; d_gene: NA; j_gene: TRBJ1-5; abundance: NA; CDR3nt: TGTGCCTGGAGTGCCGACAGTAATCAGCCCCAGCATTTT; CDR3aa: CAWSADSNQPQHF
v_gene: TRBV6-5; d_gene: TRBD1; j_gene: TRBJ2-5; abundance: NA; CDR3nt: TGTGCCAGCAGCCTGCGGGACAGGGTAGGGACCCAGTACTTC; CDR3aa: CASSLRDRVGTQYF
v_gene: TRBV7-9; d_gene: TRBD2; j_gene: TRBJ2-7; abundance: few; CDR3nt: TGTGCCAGCAGCTTAGTTCCCCGGGGGAGCGGGAACTCCTACGAGCAGTACTTC; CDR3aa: CASSLVPRGSGNSYEQYF
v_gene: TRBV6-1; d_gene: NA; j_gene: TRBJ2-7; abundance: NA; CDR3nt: TGTGCCAGCAGTGGAGGCGGGGCCCATCAAGGAGAGCAGTACTTC; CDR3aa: CASSGGGAHQGEQYF
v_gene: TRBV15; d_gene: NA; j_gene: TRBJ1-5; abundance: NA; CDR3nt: TGTGCCACCAGCAGAGGACAAGATAGCAATCAGCCCCAGCATTTT; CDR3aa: CATSRGQDSNQPQHF
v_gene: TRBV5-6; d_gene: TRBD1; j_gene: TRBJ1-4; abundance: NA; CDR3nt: TGTGCCAGCAGCTCCGGACAGGGTACAACTAATGAAAAACTGTTTTTT; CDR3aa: CASSSGQGTTNEKLFF
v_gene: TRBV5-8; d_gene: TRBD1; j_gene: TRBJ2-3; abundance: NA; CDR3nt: TGTGCCAGCAGCTTTGGGACAGGGGGCCCAGATACGCAGTATTTT; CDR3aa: CASSFGTGGPDTQYF
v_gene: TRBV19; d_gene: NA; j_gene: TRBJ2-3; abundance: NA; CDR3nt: TGTGCCAGTAATCTTGAGGTTAGCGCAGATACGCAGTATTTT; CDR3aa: CASNLEVSADTQYF
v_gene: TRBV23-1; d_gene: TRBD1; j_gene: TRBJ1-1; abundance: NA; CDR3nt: TGCGCCAGCGTCAGGGGGACGAGCATTGAAGCTTTCTTT; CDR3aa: CASVRGTSIEAFF
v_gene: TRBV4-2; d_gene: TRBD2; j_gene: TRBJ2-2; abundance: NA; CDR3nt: TGTGCCAGCAGCCAGAACCCTAGCGGTTCGAACACCGGGGAGCTGTTTTTT; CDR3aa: CASSQNPSGSNTGELFF
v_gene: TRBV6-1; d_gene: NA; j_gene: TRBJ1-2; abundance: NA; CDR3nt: TGTGCCAGCAGGAGGATAGCCGCCAACTATGGCTACACCTTC; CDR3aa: CASRRIAANYGYTF
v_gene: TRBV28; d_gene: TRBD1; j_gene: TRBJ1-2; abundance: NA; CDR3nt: TGTGCCAGCAGCCCAACCCAAACAGGGGTGTGGGGCTACACCTTC; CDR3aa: CASSPTQTGVWGYTF
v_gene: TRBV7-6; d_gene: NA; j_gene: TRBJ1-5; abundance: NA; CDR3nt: TGTGCCAGCAGCTTGGCGGAAATTCGGAGTGATCAGCCCCAGCATTTT; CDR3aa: CASSLAEIRSDQPQHF
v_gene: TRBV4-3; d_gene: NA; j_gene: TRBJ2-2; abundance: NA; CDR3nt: TGCGCCAGCAGCCAAGATTTCCTAGCCATAACGGGCACCGGGGAGCTGTTTTTT; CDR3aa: CASSQDFLAITGTGELFF
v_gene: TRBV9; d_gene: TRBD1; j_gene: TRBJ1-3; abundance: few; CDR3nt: TGTGCCAGCAGCGAAGACAGGGCAGATGGAAACACCATATATTTT; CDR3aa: CASSEDRADGNTIYF
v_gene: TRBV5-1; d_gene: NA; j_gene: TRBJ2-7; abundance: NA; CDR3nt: TGCGCCAGCTCAACAGGTGCCTACGAGCAGTACTTC; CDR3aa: CASSTGAYEQYF
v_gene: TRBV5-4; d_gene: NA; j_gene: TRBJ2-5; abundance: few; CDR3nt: TGTGCCAGCAGACTAATGGGAGAGACCCAGTACTTC; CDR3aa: CASRLMGETQYF
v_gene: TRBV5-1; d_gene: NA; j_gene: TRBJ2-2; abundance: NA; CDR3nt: TGCGCCAGCAGCTTGTCCTGGGGAGCCGAGAGCGGGGAGCTGTTTTTT; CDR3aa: CASSLSWGAESGELFF
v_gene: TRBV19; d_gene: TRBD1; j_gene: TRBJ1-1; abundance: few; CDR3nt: TGTGCCAGTAGTATGCCAGGGGGATATGAAGCTTTCTTT; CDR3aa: CASSMPGGYEAFF
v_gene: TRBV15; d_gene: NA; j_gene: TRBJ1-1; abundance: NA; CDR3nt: TGTGCCACCAGCAGAGATCAGCGGAACACTGAAGCTTTCTTT; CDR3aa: CATSRDQRNTEAFF
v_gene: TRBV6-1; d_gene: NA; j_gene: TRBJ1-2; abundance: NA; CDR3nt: TGTGCCAGCTGGGGGGGTGGCTACACCTTC; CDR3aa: CASWGGGYTF
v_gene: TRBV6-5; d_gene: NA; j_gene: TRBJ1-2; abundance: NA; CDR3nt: TGTGCCACCTGGACAGCCGATAGCTATGGCTACACCTTC; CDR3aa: CATWTADSYGYTF
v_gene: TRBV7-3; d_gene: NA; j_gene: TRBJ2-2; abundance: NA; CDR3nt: TGTGCCAGCAGTACCACCCCGGGACTCCGGAACACCGGGGAGCTGTTTTTT; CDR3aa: CASSTTPGLRNTGELFF
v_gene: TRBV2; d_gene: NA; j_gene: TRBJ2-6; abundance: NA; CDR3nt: TGTGCCAGCACGAGCTCTGGGGCCAACGTCCTGACTTTC; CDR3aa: CASTSSGANVLTF